This is a list of T cell receptor beta chains from one sample in a study of blood T cell repertoires in COVID-19. The repertoire was sequenced with immunoSEQ multiplex PCR; TCRdb's copy has only in-frame clones and lacks some. The sample shows about 190,000 clones, around 80% of them seen only once. Specimen: peripheral blood. The origin of the receptors is a woman of 80 years or more with active or convalescent COVID-19. The CDR3 runs from the conserved cysteine through the conserved F or W. The order of the fields is J gene, V gene, clone size, CDR3 protein. A clone size is listed for some rows: how often the clone was seen (once, few, many), or a class if it is expanded.

>TRBJ1-2|TRBV3-1/TRBV3-2|.
CASSRVPGGTYGYTF
>TRBJ2-5|TRBV30|few
CAWSPGLAGETQYF
>TRBJ1-4|TRBV7-9|.
CASSRGQGNEKLFF
>TRBJ1-6|TRBV24-1|few
CATSDVISYQDRQNSPLHF
>TRBJ1-1|TRBV2|once
CAGQGQINTEAFF
>TRBJ2-3|TRBV7-2|.
CASRFMWASTDTQYF
>TRBJ2-6|TRBV28|.
CASSSSGANVLTF
>TRBJ1-2|TRBV11-2|.
CASSGGGSGYTF
>TRBJ2-1|TRBV7-9|once
CASSPRRGSSFF
>TRBJ1-5|TRBV5-5|.
CASSSVGGAYQPQHF
>TRBJ1-1|TRBV5-6|.
CASRQWGRLHTEAFF
>TRBJ1-1|TRBV7-6|once
CASTPWRGHLREAFF
>TRBJ1-1|TRBV20-1|.
CSASRASEAFF
>TRBJ1-1|TRBV9|.
CASSPHGGGGDTEAFF
>TRBJ2-1|TRBV11-3|.
CASSLASGGAYEQFF
>TRBJ1-2|TRBV19|.
CASQPGQPSYGYTF
>TRBJ1-4|TRBV19|.
CASSIGFGNEKLFF
>TRBJ2-7|TRBV18|.
CASSPRSGGDEQYF
>TRBJ2-5|TRBV24-1|.
CATSDIGQGGTQYF
>TRBJ2-5|TRBV6-2/TRBV6-3|.
CASSTGQATQETQYF
>TRBJ2-1|TRBV4-1|.
CASSQAPGLAGTTSSYNEQFF
>TRBJ1-1|TRBV3-1/TRBV3-2|.
CASSARPEAGKTEAFF
>TRBJ2-7|TRBV19|few
CASSIGGTSYEQYF
>TRBJ2-5|TRBV5-1|.
CASKLTGHPQETQYF
>TRBJ1-2|TRBV7-9|.
CASPGDRDSGYTF
>TRBJ2-6|TRBV5-4|.
CASSLDGGALGANVLTF
>TRBJ2-2|TRBV2|.
CASSVGGGGELFF
>TRBJ2-1|TRBV27|.
CASCWGGAHNEQFF
>TRBJ2-1|TRBV2|few
CASNPGGGRSEYNEQFF
>TRBJ1-5|TRBV25-1|.
CASSESGGDQPQHF
>TRBJ1-1|TRBV28|.
CASTPGGGSTEAFF
>TRBJ1-1|TRBV3-1/TRBV3-2|.
CASRYSGAPTEAFF
>TRBJ1-5|TRBV6-4|.
CASSDNHYSNQPQHF
>TRBJ1-4|TRBV29-1|.
CSVAGGNEKLFF
>TRBJ1-5|TRBV18|.
CASSPRAGEYQPQHF
>TRBJ1-1|TRBV19|.
CASSTWTGRTEAFF
>TRBJ2-3|TRBV4-2|.
CASSQDEGRGGTDTQYF
>TRBJ2-7|TRBV5-1|few
CASSLGQSSYEQYF
>TRBJ2-3|TRBV6-4|.
CASSPTHRDTQYF
>TRBJ2-7|TRBV6-2/TRBV6-3|few
CASSYFQGSEQYF
>TRBJ2-7|TRBV2|few
CASSERYEQYF
>TRBJ1-2|TRBV3-1/TRBV3-2|.
CASSPTATNYGYTF